These 31 T cell receptor beta chains share one sample of origin, sequenced in a study of shared clonotypes between healthy human individuals (dated by TCRdb to 2020 to 2021). The library was produced with the immunoSEQ multiplex PCR assay. In TCRdb, the immuneACCESS table is reduced to in-frame sequences with V and J assigned. These tables do not hold every clone; where another copy was compared, an unresolved V gene accounts for under half, and the others remain unexplained. The table for this sample lists about 2.1 million clones; just under 95% of them were counted only once. Less than 2% of the sample belongs to the ten largest clones. CD8 naive samples were CD45RO-negative cells positively selected for CCR7, giving a CD45RA+CCR7+ population that excluded TemRA cells. The sequenced sample was naive CD8+ T cells from PBMCs. Reading the label with the study, this specimen's cell subset or site is: CD45RA+CCR7+. The receptor source for this set is a man aged 18 to 29 in good health. Some clones in this sample may be carry-over from other donors' samples.

The J gene is TRBJ2-1, the V gene TRBV29-1, with D uncertain. V was cut by 7 bases and J by 6 bases, with 13 bases left in between. The CDR3 contains 12 residues. The V gene's germline CDR1 is SQVTM and CDR2 ANQGSEA. The chain's CDR3 is CSARWGINEQFF. The CDR3 region has the DNA TGCAGCGCCCGGTGGGGAATCAATGAGCAGTTCTTC.

The rearrangement links TRBV2 to TRBJ1-2; unclear D gene. The V end lost 4 bases, the J end lost 3 bases, and 12 bases lay between the germline ends. This CDR3 contains 14 residues. Germline V gives CDR1 SNHLY, CDR2 FYNNEI. In DNA, the CDR3 is TGTGCCAGCAGTGGCCAGGCCCTAGACTATGGCTACACCTTC. Residues: CASSGQALDYGYTF.

The genes are TRBV4-1 and TRBJ1-5, with D unresolved. The V gene lost 1 base and the J gene lost 3 bases, with 4 bases spanning the gap. The CDR3 loop spans 13 amino acids. The germline V gene encodes CDR1 MGHRA and CDR2 YSYEKL. The CDR3 bases are TGCGCCAGCAGCCAAGTGGTCAATCAGCCCCAGCATTTT. Translating gives CASSQVVNQPQHF.

This chain uses TRBV13 with TRBJ1-1; the D gene is possibly TRBD1 (5 bases). V lost 4 bases and J 6 bases, leaving 18 bases between the germline ends. The length of the CDR3 is 15 residues. CDR1 is PRHDT and CDR2 is FYEKMQ in the germline V gene (reference sequence). This CDR3 reads CASSWRQGPGPEAFF. CDR3 coding DNA: TGTGCCAGCAGCTGGCGTCAGGGACCAGGGCCTGAAGCTTTCTTT.

This clone was recorded only once. Other DNA sequences in this sample translate to the same CDR3. The chain is built from TRBV7-9 and TRBJ1-1; 8 bases fit TRBD1. The germline V gene encodes CDR1 SEHNR and CDR2 FQNEAQ (reference sequence). Trimming removed 1 base from V and 5 bases from J; junction bases left unmatched: 3. The CDR3 runs to 14 residues. The CDR3 is CASSLVQGATEAFF. The CDR3 DNA reads TGTGCCAGCAGCTTAGTTCAGGGGGCGACTGAAGCTTTCTTT.

This clone showed up just a few times. J is TRBJ1-2 and V is TRBV4-1, with D uncertain. CDR3 length equals 15 residues. V lost 4 bases and J 3 bases, leaving 15 bases between the germline ends. Germline loops: CDR1 MGHRA, CDR2 YSYEKL. CDR3 loop: CASSPTGNLHYGYTF. In DNA, the CDR3 is TGCGCCAGCAGCCCGACCGGGAACTTACACTATGGCTACACCTTC.

CDR3 bases: TGTGCCAGCACTCTGGGGTTAGCGGGAGACTATGAGCAGTTCTTC. It is translated as CASTLGLAGDYEQFF. The genes are TRBV5-4 and TRBJ2-1; 9 bases are a match to TRBD2. CDR3 length: 15 amino acids. V lost 6 bases, J lost 8 bases, and 12 bases stayed unmatched. Germline loops: CDR1 SGHNT, CDR2 YYREEE (reference sequence).

This chain connects TRBV7-8 to TRBJ1-2; 11 bases align to TRBD1. After removal of 5 bases from V and 8 bases from J, the junction contained 22 bases not matched to a gene. Germline values: CDR1 SGHVS, CDR2 FQNEAQ. The CDR3 runs to 19 residues. The DNA for the CDR3 is TGTGCCAGCAGCGAAATATGGGACAGGGGGAAAAGTCTTGTAAGCGGCTACACCTTC. As protein: CASSEIWDRGKSLVSGYTF.

This sequence joins TRBV27 and TRBJ2-1; D uncertain. V gave up 4 bases and J gave up 0 bases, with 10 bases separating them. This CDR3 comprises 15 residues. Germline lookup yields CDR1 MNHEY and CDR2 SMNVEV (reference sequence). The CDR3 DNA sequence: TGTGCCAGCAGTTGGGCGGCGAGCTCCTACAATGAGCAGTTCTTC. Translating it yields CASSWAASSYNEQFF.

This clone was observed a handful of times. The sample contains more than one DNA sequence encoding this CDR3. V usage is TRBV7-9 and J usage is TRBJ2-3; D possibly uses TRBD1 or TRBD2 (5 bases each). The CDR3 contains 12 residues. V lost 5 bases and J 4 bases, leaving 7 bases between the germline ends. Germline V gene data show CDR1 as SEHNR and CDR2 as FQNEAQ (reference sequence). The CDR3 protein is CASSRGADTQYF. The CDR3 DNA follows: TGTGCCAGCAGCCGGGGCGCAGATACGCAGTATTTT.

A single count supports this clone. The chain uses TRBV11-2 and TRBJ2-7; TRBD2 matches at 7 bases. There are 14 residues in the CDR3. V shed 3 bases, J shed 5 bases, and the junction held 7 bases outside the gene matches. Germline loops: CDR1 SGHAT, CDR2 FQNNGV. The DNA of the CDR3 is TGTGCCAGCAGCTTGGGAGGGAGGGTCAACGAGCAGTACTTC. This codes for CASSLGGRVNEQYF.

V usage is TRBV28 and J usage is TRBJ2-5, with a tentative D call TRBD1 (5 bases). This CDR3 spans 15 amino acids. Between the trimmed V and J ends, which lost 5 bases and 2 bases, there was a span of 15 bases. The germline CDR1 and CDR2 sequences are MDHEN and SYDVKM. Here the CDR3 DNA reads TGTGCCAGCAGTCCCTGGGCGCGGACACAAGAGACCCAGTACTTC. This gives the protein CASSPWARTQETQYF.

The chain employs TRBV28 and TRBJ2-7; 7 bases align to TRBD1. Germline assignment: CDR1 MDHEN and CDR2 SYDVKM. V dropped 6 bases and J dropped 1; count of bases not matched to a gene: 9. The CDR3 loop spans 15 amino acids. CDR3 region: CASRNRQGPSYEQYF. The CDR3 coding sequence is TGTGCCAGCAGAAATCGACAGGGCCCATCCTACGAGCAGTACTTC.

A few counts support this clone. The V call is TRBV29-1, the J call TRBJ1-1, with D uncertain. The germline CDR1 and CDR2 sequences are SQVTM and ANQGSEA. The CDR3 is 12 amino acids. The V and J ends lost 0 bases and 8 bases respectively, with 10 bases between them. This CDR3 reads CSVEDLRREAFF. CDR3 in DNA: TGCAGCGTTGAAGATTTAAGGAGAGAAGCTTTCTTT.

The chain employs TRBV11-1 and TRBJ2-5; 9 bases match TRBD1. J lost 4 bases, V lost 5 bases, and 14 bases had no gene match. CDR1 and CDR2 from the germline V gene are SGHAT and FQDESV (reference sequence). The CDR3 runs 17 residues. CDR3 loop: CASSRDRENERGETQYF. For the CDR3, the DNA is TGTGCCAGCAGCAGGGACAGGGAAAACGAACGCGGAGAGACCCAGTACTTC.

CDR3 amino acids: CASSSSVEGGLGEQYF. The CDR3 DNA reads TGTGCCAGCAGCTCCTCCGTTGAAGGGGGATTGGGAGAGCAGTACTTC. V is TRBV7-6 and J is TRBJ2-7, with a weak D call TRBD1 (6 bases). CDR1 SGHVS and CDR2 FNYEAQ come from the germline V gene. The CDR3 has 16 amino acids. Trimming took 4 bases from V and 7 from J, leaving 23 bases between them.

The V gene is TRBV7-9, the J gene TRBJ2-7, with D perhaps TRBD1 (8 bases). There are 15 residues in the CDR3. V lost 5 bases to trimming and J lost 3 bases, with 17 bases between them. Germline CDR1 is SEHNR and CDR2 is FQNEAQ (reference sequence). The CDR3: CASSGGGDRFYEQYF. The CDR3 region has the DNA TGTGCCAGCAGCGGAGGGGGGGACAGGTTCTACGAGCAGTACTTC.

This clone has a single count. The CDR3 coding sequence is TGTGCCAGCAGCTTAGGGGTGCCCTTTAGCCTCCACAATGAGCAGTTCTTC. Encoded protein: CASSLGVPFSLHNEQFF. This chain connects TRBV11-3 to TRBJ2-1; D is unclear. CDR3 size: 17 residues. Trimming took 1 base from V and 5 from J, leaving 18 bases between them. CDR1 SGHNT and CDR2 YENEEA come from the germline V gene.

V and J are TRBV7-9 and TRBJ2-1; 12 bases are a match to TRBD2. The CDR3 has 17 residues. The V segment lost 4 bases and the J segment 7 bases; nucleotides outside the gene matches: 11. Germline CDR1 reads SEHNR; CDR2 reads FQNEAQ (reference sequence). CDR3 nucleotides: TGTGCCAGCAGCTCCAACACCACTAGCGGGAGGTTGAATGAGCAGTTCTTC. Translating gives CASSSNTTSGRLNEQFF.

V is TRBV27 and J is TRBJ2-5; 7 bases fit TRBD2. V lost 5 bases and J lost 4; bases outside the gene matches: 13. The CDR3 runs to 16 residues. Germline V gene lookup returns CDR1 MNHEY and CDR2 SMNVEV (reference sequence). The CDR3: CASSPRDYPEGETQYF. The CDR3 nucleotides read TGTGCCAGCAGTCCGAGGGACTACCCCGAGGGAGAGACCCAGTACTTC.

This chain joins TRBV13 and TRBJ1-2, with D perhaps matching TRBD1 (6 bases). The V and J ends lost 2 bases and 2 bases respectively, with 9 bases between them. CDR3 length: 14 amino acids. Germline V gene sequence: CDR1 PRHDT, CDR2 FYEKMQ (reference sequence). The CDR3 loop is CASSLQGWNYGYTF. For the CDR3, the DNA is TGTGCCAGCAGCTTACAGGGGTGGAACTATGGCTACACCTTC.

To note about this clone: A junction boundary mismatches the germline segment, possibly from a read error. The chain links TRBV9 to TRBJ2-7, with D unresolved. Germline CDR1 reads SGDLS; CDR2 reads YYNGEE. The CDR3 covers 14 residues. CDR3 sequence: CASSDCHGLYEEYF. DNA of the CDR3: TGTGCCAGCAGCGACTGTCATGGGTTGTACGAGGAGTACTTC.

The CDR3 loop reads CASSHTGDKGYGYTF. DNA of the CDR3: TGCGCCAGCAGCCACACGGGGGATAAGGGCTATGGCTACACCTTC. This sequence joins TRBV5-1 and TRBJ1-2; D perhaps matches TRBD1 (5 bases). The CDR3 runs to 15 residues. The ends were cut back, 4 bases at V and 4 bases at J, with 17 bases in the middle. Germline V CDR1 and CDR2: SGHRS, YFSETQ.

The chain couples TRBV29-1 to TRBJ2-2; unclear D gene. The CDR3 is made up of 13 amino acids. Germline CDR1 and CDR2: SQVTM and ANQGSEA. Trimming took 2 bases from V and 4 from J, leaving 8 bases between them. The CDR3: CSVEIRSTGELFF. DNA for the CDR3: TGCAGCGTTGAAATCAGGAGCACCGGGGAGCTGTTTTTT.

The CDR3 DNA is TGCAGCGTTGGGGATCCACCCTACGAGCAGTACTTC. This codes for CSVGDPPYEQYF. The chain carries TRBV29-1 and TRBJ2-7; D ambiguous. Between the trimmed V and J ends, which lost 4 bases and 2 bases, there was a span of 9 bases. CDR3 length: 12 residues. Germline V CDR1 and CDR2: SQVTM, ANQGSEA.

Turning to this clone: Other DNA sequences from this sample encode an identical CDR3 as well. This rearrangement joins TRBV29-1 to TRBJ2-5; 8 bases line up with TRBD2. Germline V gene data show CDR1 as SQVTM and CDR2 as ANQGSEA. After removal of 3 bases from V and 1 base from J, the junction contained 4 bases not matched to a gene. The CDR3 sequence is 14 residues long. Written as DNA, the CDR3 is TGCAGCGTTGAGGGGCTAGCGGGCCAAGAGACCCAGTACTTC. It is translated as CSVEGLAGQETQYF.

The V call is TRBV11-2, the J call TRBJ1-3; the D gene is possibly TRBD1 (6 bases). Germline V gene sequence: CDR1 SGHAT, CDR2 FQNNGV. The CDR3 is 17 amino acids. The V gene lost 5 bases and the J gene lost 0 bases, with 17 bases spanning the gap. In DNA form, the CDR3 reads TGTGCCAGCAGCCTGTGGACAGCCACGATCTCTGGAAACACCATATATTTT. Its translation is CASSLWTATISGNTIYF.

The V and J genes are TRBV28 and TRBJ1-5, with 7 bases identical to TRBD1. Germline V CDR1 and CDR2: MDHEN, SYDVKM. With V trimmed by 8 bases and J by 0 bases, 13 bases remained unmatched. The CDR3 covers 17 residues. The CDR3 DNA reads as TGTGCCAGCCAGGGGGTGGGGGACGAATATAGCAATCAGCCCCAGCATTTT. It encodes CASQGVGDEYSNQPQHF.

V and J are TRBV7-6 and TRBJ2-7; D gene unclear. V was pared by 2 bases and J by 5 bases, with 7 bases between. CDR3 length equals 12 residues. Germline-derived CDR1 and CDR2 are SGHVS and FNYEAQ. CDR3 sequence reads: CASSLRNHEQYF. For the CDR3, the DNA is TGTGCCAGCAGCTTACGGAATCACGAGCAGTACTTC.

J is TRBJ1-2 and V is TRBV5-8; D gene ambiguous. Trimming pared 1 base from V and 0 bases from J, leaving 10 bases between. Per the germline V gene, CDR1 is SGHTS and CDR2 is YDEGEE. The CDR3 is 15 residues long. The CDR3 here is CASSLSPVANYGYTF. The CDR3 DNA is TGTGCCAGCAGCTTGTCCCCGGTAGCTAACTATGGCTACACCTTC.

About this clone itself: Other DNA sequences in this specimen translate into the identical CDR3. The rearrangement links TRBV27 to TRBJ1-5; the match to TRBD1 covers 8 bases. CDR1 and CDR2 (germline): MNHEY, SMNVEV (reference sequence). The CDR3 contains 15 residues. Unmatched junction bases numbered 3, after V lost 5 bases and J lost 0 bases. The CDR3 sequence is CASSPTGGSNQPQHF. CDR3 DNA sequence: TGTGCCAGCAGTCCCACAGGGGGTAGCAATCAGCCCCAGCATTTT.